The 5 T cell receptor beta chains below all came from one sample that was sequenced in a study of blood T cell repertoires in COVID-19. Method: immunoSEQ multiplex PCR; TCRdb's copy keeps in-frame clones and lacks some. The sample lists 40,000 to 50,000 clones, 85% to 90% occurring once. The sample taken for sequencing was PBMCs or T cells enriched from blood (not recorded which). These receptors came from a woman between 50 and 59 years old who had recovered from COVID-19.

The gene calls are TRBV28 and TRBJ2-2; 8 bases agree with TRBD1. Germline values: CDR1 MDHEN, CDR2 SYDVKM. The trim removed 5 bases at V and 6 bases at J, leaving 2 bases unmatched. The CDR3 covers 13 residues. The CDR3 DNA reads TGTGCCAGCAGTATGGACAGGGCCGGGGAGCTGTTTTTT. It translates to CASSMDRAGELFF.

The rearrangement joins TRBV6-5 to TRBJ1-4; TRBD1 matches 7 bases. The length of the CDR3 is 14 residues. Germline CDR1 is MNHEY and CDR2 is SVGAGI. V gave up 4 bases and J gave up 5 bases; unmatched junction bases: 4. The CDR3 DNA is TGTGCCAGCAGTTCCCCGGGACAGAATGAAAAACTGTTTTTT. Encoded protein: CASSSPGQNEKLFF.

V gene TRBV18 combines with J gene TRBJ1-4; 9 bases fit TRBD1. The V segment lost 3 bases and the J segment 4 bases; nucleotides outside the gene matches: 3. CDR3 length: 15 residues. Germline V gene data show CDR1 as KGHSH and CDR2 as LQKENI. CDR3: CASSPGTGSNEKLFF. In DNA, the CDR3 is TGTGCCAGCTCACCCGGGACAGGGAGTAATGAAAAACTGTTTTTT.

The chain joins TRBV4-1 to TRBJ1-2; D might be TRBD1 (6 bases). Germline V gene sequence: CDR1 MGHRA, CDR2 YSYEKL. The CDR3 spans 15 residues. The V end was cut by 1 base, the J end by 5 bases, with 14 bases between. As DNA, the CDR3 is TGCGCCAGCAGCCAAGGGGGGCGGTTTCGTTATGGCTACACCTTC. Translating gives CASSQGGRFRYGYTF.

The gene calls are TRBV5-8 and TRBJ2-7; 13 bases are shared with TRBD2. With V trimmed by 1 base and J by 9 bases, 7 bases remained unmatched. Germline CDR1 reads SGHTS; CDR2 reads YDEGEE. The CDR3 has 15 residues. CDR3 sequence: CASSLILAGGPRQYF. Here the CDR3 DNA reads TGTGCCAGCAGCTTGATACTAGCGGGAGGGCCACGGCAGTACTTC. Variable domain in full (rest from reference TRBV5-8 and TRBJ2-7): EAGVTQSPTHLIKTRGQQATLRCSPISGHTSVYWYQQALGLGLQFLLWYDEGEERNRGNFPPRFSGRQFPNYSSELNVNALELEDSALYLCASSLILAGGPRQYFGPGTRLTVT.